Sequencing of this TCR beta chain was carried out in a study of T cells in Graves' hyperthyroidism and ophthalmopathy. Study observations and caveats: Most clonotypes that expanded in the thyroid above 0.001 also showed up in blood.

Authors of the study amplified TCR beta CDR3 regions from RNA transcripts. Initially, a first-round RT-PCR of the TCR CDR3 employed the HTBI primer set. From the multiplex PCR reads, TCRdb called clonotypes with MiXCR, one entry per CDR3 protein. The sample lists more than 500,000 distinct CDR3 sequences, approximately 48% occurring once. On this clonotype: The antigen is unknown.

Between the trimmed V and J ends, which lost 5 bases and 13 bases, there was a span of 15 bases. This CDR3 has 13 amino acids. In germline, CDR1 is SGHVS, CDR2 FNYEAQ. Sequencing input: peripheral blood or thyroid tissue (not recorded which). The receptor was derived from an adult woman with Graves' disease, either hyperthyroidism or ophthalmopathy (not recorded which). This chain uses TRBV7-6 with TRBJ1-6; D is possibly TRBD1 (5 bases). Here the CDR3 reads CASSGTGTRPLHF. CDR3 nucleotides: TGTGCCAGCAGCGGTACCGGGACCCGGCCCCTCCACTTT.